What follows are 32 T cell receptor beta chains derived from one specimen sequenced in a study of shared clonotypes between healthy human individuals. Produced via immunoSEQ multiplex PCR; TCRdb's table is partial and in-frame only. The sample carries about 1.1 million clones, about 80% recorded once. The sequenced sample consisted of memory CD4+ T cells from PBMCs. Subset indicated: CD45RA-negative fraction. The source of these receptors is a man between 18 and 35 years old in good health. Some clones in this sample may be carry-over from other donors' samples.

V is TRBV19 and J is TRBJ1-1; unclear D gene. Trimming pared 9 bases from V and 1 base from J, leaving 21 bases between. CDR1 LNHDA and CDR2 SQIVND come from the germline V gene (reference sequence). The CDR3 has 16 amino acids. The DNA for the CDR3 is TGTGCCAGACCAACCCCCTGGGCCAAGGGGAACACTGAAGCTTTCTTT. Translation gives CARPTPWAKGNTEAFF.

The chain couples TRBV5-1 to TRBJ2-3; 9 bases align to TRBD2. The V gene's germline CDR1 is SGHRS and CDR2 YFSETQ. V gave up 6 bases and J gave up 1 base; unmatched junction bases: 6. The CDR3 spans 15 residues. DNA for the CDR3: TGCGCCAGCACCCTGACTAGCGGAGGCACAGATACGCAGTATTTT. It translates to CASTLTSGGTDTQYF.

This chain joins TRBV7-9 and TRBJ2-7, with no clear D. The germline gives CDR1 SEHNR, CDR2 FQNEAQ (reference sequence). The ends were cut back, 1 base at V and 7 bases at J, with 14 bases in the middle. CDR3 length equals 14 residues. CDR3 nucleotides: TGTGCCAGCAGCTTAGAGAGACGGTCTAGGGAGCAGTACTTC. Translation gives CASSLERRSREQYF.

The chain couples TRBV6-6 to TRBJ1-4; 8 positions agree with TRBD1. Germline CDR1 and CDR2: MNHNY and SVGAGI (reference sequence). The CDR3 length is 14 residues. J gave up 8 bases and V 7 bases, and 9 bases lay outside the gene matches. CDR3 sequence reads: CASNPGGAWEKLFF. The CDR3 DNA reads TGTGCCAGCAACCCAGGGGGCGCTTGGGAAAAACTGTTTTTT.

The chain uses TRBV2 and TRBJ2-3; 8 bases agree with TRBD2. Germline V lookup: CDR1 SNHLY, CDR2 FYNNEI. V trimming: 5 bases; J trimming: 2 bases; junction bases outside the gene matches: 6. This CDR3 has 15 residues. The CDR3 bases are TGTGCCAGCAGTCGGGAGGGCCTTGTCACAGATACGCAGTATTTT. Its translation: CASSREGLVTDTQYF.

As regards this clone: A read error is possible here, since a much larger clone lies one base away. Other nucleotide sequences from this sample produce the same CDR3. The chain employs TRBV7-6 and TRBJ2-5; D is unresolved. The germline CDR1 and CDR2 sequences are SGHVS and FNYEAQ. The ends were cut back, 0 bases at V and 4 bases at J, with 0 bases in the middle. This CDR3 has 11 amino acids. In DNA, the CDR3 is TGTGCCAGCAGCTTAGCAGAGACCCAGTACTTC. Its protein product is CASSLAETQYF.

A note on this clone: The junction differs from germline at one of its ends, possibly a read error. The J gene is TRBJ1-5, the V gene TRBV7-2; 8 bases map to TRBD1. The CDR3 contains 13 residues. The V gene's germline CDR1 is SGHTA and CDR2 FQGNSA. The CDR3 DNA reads TGTGCCAGCTGCTTACAGGGGGATCAGCCCCAGCATTTT. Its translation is CASCLQGDQPQHF.

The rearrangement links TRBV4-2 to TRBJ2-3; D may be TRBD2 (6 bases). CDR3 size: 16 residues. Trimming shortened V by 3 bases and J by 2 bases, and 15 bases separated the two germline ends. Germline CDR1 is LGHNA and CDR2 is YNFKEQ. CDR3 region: CASSQRLSGNTDTQYF. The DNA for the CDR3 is TGTGCCAGCAGCCAGAGACTTAGCGGAAACACAGATACGCAGTATTTT.

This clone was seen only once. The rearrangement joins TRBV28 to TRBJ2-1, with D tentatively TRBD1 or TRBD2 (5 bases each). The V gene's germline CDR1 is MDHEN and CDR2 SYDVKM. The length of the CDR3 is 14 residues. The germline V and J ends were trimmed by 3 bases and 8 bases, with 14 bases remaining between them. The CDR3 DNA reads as TGTGCCAGCAGTTTCCTGGGGACGCGACATGAGCAGTTCTTC. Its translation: CASSFLGTRHEQFF.

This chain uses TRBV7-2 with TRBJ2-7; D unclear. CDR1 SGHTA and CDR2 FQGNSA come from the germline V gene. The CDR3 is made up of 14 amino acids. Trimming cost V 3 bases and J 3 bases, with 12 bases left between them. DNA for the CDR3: TGTGCCAGCAGCTTCGCCGGGCAGCACTACGAGCAGTACTTC. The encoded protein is CASSFAGQHYEQYF.

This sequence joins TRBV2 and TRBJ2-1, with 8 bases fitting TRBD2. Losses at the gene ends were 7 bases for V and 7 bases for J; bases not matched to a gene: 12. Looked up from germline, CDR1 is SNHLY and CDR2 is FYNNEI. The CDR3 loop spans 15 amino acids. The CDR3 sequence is CASTPLAGGFNEQFF. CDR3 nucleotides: TGTGCCAGCACCCCACTTGCGGGAGGTTTTAATGAGCAGTTCTTC.

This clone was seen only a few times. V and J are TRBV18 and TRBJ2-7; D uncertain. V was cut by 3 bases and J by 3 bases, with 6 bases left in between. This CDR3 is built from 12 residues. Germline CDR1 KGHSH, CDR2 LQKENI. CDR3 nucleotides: TGTGCCAGCTCACCTGCCAACTACGAGCAGTACTTC. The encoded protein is CASSPANYEQYF. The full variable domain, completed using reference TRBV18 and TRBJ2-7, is NAGVMQNPRHLVRRRGQEARLRCSPMKGHSHVYWYRQLPEEGLKFMVYLQKENIIDESGMPKERFSAEFPKEGPSILRIQQVVRGDSAAYFCASSPANYEQYFGPGTRLTVT.

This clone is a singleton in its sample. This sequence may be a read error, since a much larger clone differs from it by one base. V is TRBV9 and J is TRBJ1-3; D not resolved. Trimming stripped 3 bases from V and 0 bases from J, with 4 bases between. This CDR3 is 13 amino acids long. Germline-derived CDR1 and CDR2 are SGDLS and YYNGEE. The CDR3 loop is CASSDNSGNTIYF. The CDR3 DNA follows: TGTGCCAGCAGCGACAACTCTGGAAACACCATATATTTT. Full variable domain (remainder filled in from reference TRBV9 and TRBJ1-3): DSGVTQTPKHLITATGQRVTLRCSPRSGDLSVYWYQQSLDQGLQFLIQYYNGEERAKGNILERFSAQQFPDLHSELNLSSLELGDSALYFCASSDNSGNTIYFGEGSWLTVV.

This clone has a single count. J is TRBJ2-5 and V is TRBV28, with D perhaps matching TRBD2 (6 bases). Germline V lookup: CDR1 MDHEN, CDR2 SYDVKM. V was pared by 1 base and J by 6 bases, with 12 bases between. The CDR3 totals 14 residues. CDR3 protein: CASSLLGGVQTQYF. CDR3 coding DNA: TGTGCCAGCAGTTTATTGGGGGGAGTACAGACCCAGTACTTC.

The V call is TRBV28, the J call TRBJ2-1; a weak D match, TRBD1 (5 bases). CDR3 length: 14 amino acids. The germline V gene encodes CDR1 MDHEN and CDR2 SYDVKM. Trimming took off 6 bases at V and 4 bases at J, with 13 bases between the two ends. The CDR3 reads CASRSYRTYNEQFF. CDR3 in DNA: TGTGCCAGCAGAAGCTACCGGACATACAATGAGCAGTTCTTC.

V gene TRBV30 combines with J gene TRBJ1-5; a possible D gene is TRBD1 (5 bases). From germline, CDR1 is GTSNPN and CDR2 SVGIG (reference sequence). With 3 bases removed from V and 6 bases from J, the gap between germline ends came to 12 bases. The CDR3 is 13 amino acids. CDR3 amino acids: CAWSGRVGQPQHF. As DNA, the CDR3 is TGTGCCTGGAGCGGCAGGGTGGGTCAGCCCCAGCATTTT. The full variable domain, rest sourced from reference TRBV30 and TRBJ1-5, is SQTIHQWPATLVQPVGSPLSLECTVEGTSNPNLYWYRQAAGRGLQLLFYSVGIGQISSEVPQNLSASRPQDRQFILSSKKLLLSDSGFYLCAWSGRVGQPQHFGDGTRLSIL.

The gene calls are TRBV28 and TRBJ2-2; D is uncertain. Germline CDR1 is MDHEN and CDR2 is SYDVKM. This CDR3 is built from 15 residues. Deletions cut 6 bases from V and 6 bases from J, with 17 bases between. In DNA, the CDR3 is TGTGCCAGCAGGCCGGGTCCTAGTCTAGCCGGGGAGCTGTTTTTT. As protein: CASRPGPSLAGELFF.

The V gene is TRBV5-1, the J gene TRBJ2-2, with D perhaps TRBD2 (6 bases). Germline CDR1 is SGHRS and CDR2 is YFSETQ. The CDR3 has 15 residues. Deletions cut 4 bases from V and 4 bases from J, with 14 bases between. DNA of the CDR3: TGCGCCAGCAGCCCCGGGACTTTTTTCACCGGGGAGCTGTTTTTT. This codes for CASSPGTFFTGELFF.

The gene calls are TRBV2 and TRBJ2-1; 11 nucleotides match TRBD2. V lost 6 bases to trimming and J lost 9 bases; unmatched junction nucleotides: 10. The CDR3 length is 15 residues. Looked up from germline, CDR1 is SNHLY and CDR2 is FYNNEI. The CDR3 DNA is TGTGCCAGCAGAGTAGCGGGAGGGATAGGGGTTGAGCAGTTCTTC. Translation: CASRVAGGIGVEQFF. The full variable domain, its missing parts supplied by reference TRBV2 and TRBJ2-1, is EPEVTQTPSHQVTQMGQEVILRCVPISNHLYFYWYRQILGQKVEFLVSFYNNEISEKSEIFDDQFSVERPDGSNFTLKIRSTKLEDSAMYFCASRVAGGIGVEQFFGPGTRLTVL.

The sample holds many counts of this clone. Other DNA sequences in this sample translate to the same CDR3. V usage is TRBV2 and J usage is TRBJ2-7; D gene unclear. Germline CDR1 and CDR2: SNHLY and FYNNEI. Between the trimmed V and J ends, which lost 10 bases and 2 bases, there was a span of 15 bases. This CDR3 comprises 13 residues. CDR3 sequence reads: CAMALRMAYEQYF. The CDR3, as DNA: TGTGCCATGGCTTTGAGGATGGCCTACGAGCAGTACTTC.

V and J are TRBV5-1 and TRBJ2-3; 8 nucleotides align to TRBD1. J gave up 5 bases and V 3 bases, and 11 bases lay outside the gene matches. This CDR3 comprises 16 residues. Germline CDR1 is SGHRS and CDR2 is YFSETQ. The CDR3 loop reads CASSWSGQVIGDTQYF. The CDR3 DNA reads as TGCGCCAGCAGCTGGTCGGGACAGGTTATTGGAGATACGCAGTATTTT.

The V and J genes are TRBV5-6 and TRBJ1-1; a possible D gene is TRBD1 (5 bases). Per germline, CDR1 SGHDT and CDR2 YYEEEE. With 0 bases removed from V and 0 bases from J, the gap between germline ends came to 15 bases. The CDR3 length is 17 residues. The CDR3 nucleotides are TGTGCCAGCAGCTTGGCCGGGTTGAGGGGAATGAACACTGAAGCTTTCTTT. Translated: CASSLAGLRGMNTEAFF.

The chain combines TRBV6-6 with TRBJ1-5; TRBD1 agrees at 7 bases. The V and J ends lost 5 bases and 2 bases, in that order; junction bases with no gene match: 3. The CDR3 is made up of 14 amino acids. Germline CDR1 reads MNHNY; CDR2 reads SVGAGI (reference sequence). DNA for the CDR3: TGTGCCAGCAGTGACAGGGAGGGCAATCAGCCCCAGCATTTT. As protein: CASSDREGNQPQHF.

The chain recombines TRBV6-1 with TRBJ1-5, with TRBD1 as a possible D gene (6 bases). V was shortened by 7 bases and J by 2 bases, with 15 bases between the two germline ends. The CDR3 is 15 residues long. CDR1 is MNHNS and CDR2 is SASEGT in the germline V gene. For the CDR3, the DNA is TGTGCCAGCACCCGAAGGGGGGAAGGCAATCAGCCCCAGCATTTT. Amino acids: CASTRRGEGNQPQHF.

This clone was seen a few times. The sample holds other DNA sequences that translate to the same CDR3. The CDR3 DNA is TGTGCCAGCAGTACCGGACTAGCGGGAACAGATACGCAGTATTTT. As protein: CASSTGLAGTDTQYF. The J gene is TRBJ2-3, the V gene TRBV2, with 12 bases that match TRBD2. The CDR3 spans 15 residues. Germline CDR1 is SNHLY and CDR2 is FYNNEI. After removal of 5 bases from V and 3 bases from J, the junction contained 3 bases not matched to a gene.

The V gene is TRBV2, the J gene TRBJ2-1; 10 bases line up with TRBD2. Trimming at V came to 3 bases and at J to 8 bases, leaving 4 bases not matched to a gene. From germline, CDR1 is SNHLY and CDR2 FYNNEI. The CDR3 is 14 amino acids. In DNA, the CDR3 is TGTGCCAGCAGTGACACCGGGACTAGCGATGAGCAGTTCTTC. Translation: CASSDTGTSDEQFF. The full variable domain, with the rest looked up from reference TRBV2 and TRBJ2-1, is EPEVTQTPSHQVTQMGQEVILRCVPISNHLYFYWYRQILGQKVEFLVSFYNNEISEKSEIFDDQFSVERPDGSNFTLKIRSTKLEDSAMYFCASSDTGTSDEQFFGPGTRLTVL.

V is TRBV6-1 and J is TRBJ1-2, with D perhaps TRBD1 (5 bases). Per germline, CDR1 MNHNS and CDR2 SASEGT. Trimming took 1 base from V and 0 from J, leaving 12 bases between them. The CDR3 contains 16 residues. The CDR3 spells CASSEVGGSTNYGYTF. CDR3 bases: TGTGCCAGCAGTGAAGTTGGGGGGTCAACTAACTATGGCTACACCTTC.

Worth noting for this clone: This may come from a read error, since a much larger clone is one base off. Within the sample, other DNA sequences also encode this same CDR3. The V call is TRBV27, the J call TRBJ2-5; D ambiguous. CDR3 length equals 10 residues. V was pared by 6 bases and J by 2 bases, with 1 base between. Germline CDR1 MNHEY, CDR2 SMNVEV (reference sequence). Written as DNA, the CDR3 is TGTGCCAGCAGGCAAGAGACCCAGTACTTC. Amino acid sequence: CASRQETQYF.

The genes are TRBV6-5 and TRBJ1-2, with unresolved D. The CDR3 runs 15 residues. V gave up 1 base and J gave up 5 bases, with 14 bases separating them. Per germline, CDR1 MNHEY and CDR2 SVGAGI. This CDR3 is CASSYFAGEGYGYTF. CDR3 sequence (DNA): TGTGCCAGCAGTTACTTCGCTGGGGAGGGTTATGGCTACACCTTC.

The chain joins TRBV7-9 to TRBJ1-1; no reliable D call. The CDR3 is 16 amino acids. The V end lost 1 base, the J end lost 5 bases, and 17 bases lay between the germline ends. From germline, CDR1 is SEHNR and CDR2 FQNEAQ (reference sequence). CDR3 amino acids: CASSLVGSGRGTEAFF. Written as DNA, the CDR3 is TGTGCCAGCAGCTTAGTTGGCTCCGGGCGAGGGACTGAAGCTTTCTTT.

The CDR3 coding sequence is TGTGCCAGGTCCCCGGTGAGGGCGCGGAGAAAACTGTTTTTT. Its translation: CARSPVRARRKLFF. The chain employs TRBV10-3 and TRBJ1-4; no clear D gene. The CDR3 is made up of 14 amino acids. V lost 10 bases and J 10 bases, leaving 22 bases between the germline ends. The germline gives CDR1 ENHRY, CDR2 SYGVKD.

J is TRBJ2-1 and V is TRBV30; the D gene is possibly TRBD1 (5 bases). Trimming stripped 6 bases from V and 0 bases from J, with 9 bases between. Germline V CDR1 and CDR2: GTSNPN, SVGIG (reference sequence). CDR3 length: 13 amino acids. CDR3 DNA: TGTGCCTGTATGGACAACTCCTACAATGAGCAGTTCTTC. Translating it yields CACMDNSYNEQFF.